This T cell receptor (beta chain) was obtained from a study of T cell responses to AZD1222 COVID-19 vaccine. Study-wide results and caveats: At study baseline, merely six AZD1222 recipients were seropositive. Regions left unmutated in variants are reportedly the target of nearly half of spike-specific TCRs. In a largely white British group with more females than males, clonal diversity was possibly underestimated. The study found Spike-specific TCR breadth and depth rose after two AZD1222 doses.

Points on this clone: Its antigen remains unidentified.

Repertoires were generated with immunoSEQ multiplex PCR, while TCRdb's copy carries only in-frame clones and drops some. Of about 120,000 clones in the sample, approximately 93% were seen once. Unmatched junction bases numbered 7, after V lost 5 bases and J lost 6 bases. Germline CDR1 and CDR2: SGHAT and FQNNGV. This CDR3 contains 14 residues. The rearrangement links TRBV11-2 to TRBJ2-7; TRBD2 agrees at 10 bases. The source material was peripheral blood, sampled on day 0 of AZD1222 vaccination. This TCR came from an adult in good health. The CDR3 protein is CASSLSGGGREQYF. The CDR3 coding sequence is TGTGCCAGCAGCCTCAGCGGGGGGGGGCGCGAGCAGTACTTC.